This T cell receptor beta chain was identified during a study of T cell repertoires in cytomegalovirus infection. Across the whole study: HLA-C-restricted CMV epitopes, recently identified, and well-studied HLA-B-restricted ones were used by the study.

Study-wide findings and caveats: Summed frequency of public TCR beta families distinguished CMV carriers with the relevant HLA. HLA-C-restricted CMV-specific TCR beta clonotypes were dominant in the ex vivo response.

MiXCR, run by TCRdb on the reads, gives a single entry per CDR3 protein. Of some 270,000 distinct CDR3 sequences in the sample, 22% were seen once. This clonotype has a handful of counts. Its antigen remains unknown. The sequence came from a human donor in good health (CMV status not recorded). Some clones in this sample may be carry-over from other donors' samples. Here the sequenced sample was cultured PBMCs, taken from culture after CMV antigen stimulation.

Here the CDR3 DNA reads TGTGCCAGCAGTTTAGACCTCGCTAATGAAAAACTGTTTTTT. It yields the protein CASSLDLANEKLFF. The V and J genes are TRBV12-3 or TRBV12-4 and TRBJ1-4; no clear D. The germline V and J ends were trimmed by 1 base and 3 bases, with 6 bases remaining between them. There are 14 residues in the CDR3.